The clone carrying this T cell receptor (beta chain) was picked up a small number of times. TCRdb fed the 5' RACE reads into MiXCR, producing one record per CDR3 protein. Of some 250,000 distinct CDR3 sequences in the sample, roughly 8.6% are singletons; the top ten hold 6.5% to 7%. This entry comes from a study of CD8 T cells in ankylosing spondylitis. The TCR comes from a male donor with ankylosing spondylitis or in good health (not recorded which). Input material: blood, either unsorted or a sorted T cell fraction (not recorded which).

The CDR3 sequence is CSAHSGGRNYEQYF. In DNA, the CDR3 is TGCAGTGCTCACAGTGGGGGCAGAAACTACGAGCAGTACTTC. The chain links TRBV20-1 to TRBJ2-7, with D tentatively TRBD1 (6 bases). V lost 5 bases and J 3 bases, leaving 17 bases between the germline ends. The CDR3 covers 14 residues. Germline CDR1 DFQATT, CDR2 SNEGSKA (reference sequence).